A selection of T cell receptor beta chains follows, all from one sample in a study of CD8+CD57+ T cells in acquired aplastic anemia. TCRdb re-analysed the reads in MiXCR, keeping a single row per CDR3 protein. Among a few hundred thousand distinct CDR3 sequences, 25% to 40% were seen once, and the ten largest hold 0.82%. The sequenced sample was sorted CD4+, CD8+, or CD8+CD57+ T cells (not recorded which) from PBMCs. Receptors were obtained from a human donor with aplastic anemia. Each CDR3 is given with its conserved first and last residue. The D gene is left open where the match is weak. The size field is filled for only some rows; it gives once, few, many or a size class.

>-|TRBJ2-2|-|TRBV11-2
CASSLVVAVSTGELFF
TGTGCCAGCAGCTTAGTGGTAGCGGTATCCACCGGGGAGCTGTTTTTT
>few|TRBJ2-5|TRBD2|TRBV9
CASSPEASGQETQYF
TGTGCCAGCAGCCCAGAGGCTAGCGGCCAAGAGACCCAGTACTTC
>-|TRBJ1-1|TRBD1|TRBV20-1
CSAPRTGMNTEAFF
TGCAGTGCTCCCCGGACAGGGATGAACACTGAAGCTTTCTTT
>-|TRBJ1-2|-|TRBV5-1
CASSPNPYDGYTF
TGCGCCAGCAGCCCGAATCCATATGATGGCTACACCTTC
>-|TRBJ1-1|-|TRBV6-2/TRBV6-3
CASSYSPGVTEAFF
TGTGCCAGCAGTTACTCCCCAGGGGTAACTGAAGCTTTCTTT
>-|TRBJ1-1|-|TRBV10-3
CAISEELAGYPNTEAFF
TGTGCCATCAGTGAGGAACTAGCGGGGTACCCGAACACTGAAGCTTTCTTT
>few|TRBJ1-1|-|TRBV9
CASSVVDRDTEAFF
TGTGCCAGCAGCGTAGTTGACAGAGACACTGAAGCTTTCTTT
>-|TRBJ2-1|TRBD1|TRBV7-4
CASSLGQGSNEQFF
TGTGCCAGCAGCTTAGGACAGGGATCCAATGAGCAGTTCTTC
>-|TRBJ2-7|TRBD1|TRBV24-1
CASTGQGLTEQYF
TGTGCCAGCACGGGACAGGGGTTGACCGAGCAGTACTTC
>-|TRBJ1-1|-|TRBV10-2
CAISGRRTEAFF
TGCGCCATCAGTGGGCGTAGGACTGAAGCTTTCTTT
>-|TRBJ2-1|-|TRBV12-3/TRBV12-4
CASSTDRGGSREGFYNEQFF
TGTGCCAGCAGTACTGACAGGGGCGGATCTCGGGAGGGTTTCTACAATGAGCAGTTCTTC